A selection of T cell receptor beta chains follows, all from one sample in a study of blood T cell repertoires in COVID-19. Sequencing was performed with immunoSEQ multiplex PCR; in TCRdb, only in-frame clones are kept and a portion is missing. The sample contains about 69,000 clones, nearly 80% of which appear only once. The sample was peripheral blood. Source of these receptors: a human donor in a cohort sampled during active COVID-19. CDR3s include the opening cysteine and the closing phenylalanine or tryptophan. D genes are given only for firm matches. The size of a clone is reported for some rows only, either as once, few or many, or as a class for expanded clones.

D: TRBD2
V: TRBV4-1
size: once
J: TRBJ2-7
CDR3: CASSQTFGLATLYKQYF
DNA: TGCGCCAGCAGCCAAACCTTCGGACTAGCAACCCTCTATAAGCAGTACTTC

D: NA
V: TRBV7-9
size: NA
J: TRBJ2-7
CDR3: CASTILAGPYEQYF
DNA: TGTGCCAGCACCATACTGGCAGGCCCCTACGAGCAGTACTTC

D: TRBD1
V: TRBV18
size: few
J: TRBJ1-5
CDR3: CASSPTYGTVYSNQPQHF
DNA: TGTGCCAGCTCACCTACATATGGGACAGTCTATAGCAATCAGCCCCAGCATTTT

D: NA
V: TRBV21-1
size: once
J: TRBJ2-7
CDR3: CASSKGGRQGKGYEQYF
DNA: TGTGCCAGCAGCAAAGGGGGTCGGCAGGGAAAAGGGTACGAGCAGTACTTC

D: NA
V: TRBV5-4
size: NA
J: TRBJ1-3
CDR3: CASSQGRSSGNTIYF
DNA: TGTGCCAGCAGCCAAGGCCGGAGCTCTGGAAACACCATATATTTT

D: NA
V: TRBV6-5
size: NA
J: TRBJ1-5
CDR3: CASRTQGSNQPQHF
DNA: TGTGCCAGCAGGACACAGGGTAGCAATCAGCCCCAGCATTTT

D: NA
V: TRBV5-4
size: once
J: TRBJ2-2
CDR3: CASSLQAGGTGELFF
DNA: TGTGCCAGCAGCTTGCAGGCCGGAGGCACCGGGGAGCTGTTTTTT

D: NA
V: TRBV11-2
size: NA
J: TRBJ1-2
CDR3: CASSFGGSGGYTF
DNA: TGTGCCAGCAGCTTTGGGGGGTCTGGTGGCTACACCTTC

D: NA
V: TRBV11-2
size: NA
J: TRBJ2-5
CDR3: CASSTPQGLGTYQETQYF
DNA: TGTGCCAGCAGCACACCACAGGGTCTGGGGACGTATCAAGAGACCCAGTACTTC

D: TRBD2
V: TRBV5-1
size: NA
J: TRBJ2-5
CDR3: CASSLGLAGEQETQYF
DNA: TGCGCCAGCAGCTTGGGACTAGCGGGAGAGCAAGAGACCCAGTACTTC

D: TRBD1
V: TRBV28
size: few
J: TRBJ1-2
CDR3: CASSLGTGEGGYTF
DNA: TGTGCCAGCAGTTTAGGGACAGGGGAGGGTGGCTACACCTTC

D: NA
V: TRBV28
size: NA
J: TRBJ1-4
CDR3: CASSLREEKLFF
DNA: TGTGCCAGCAGTCTACGGGAGGAAAAACTGTTTTTT

D: NA
V: TRBV3-1/TRBV3-2
size: NA
J: TRBJ2-2
CDR3: CASRRQDTTGELFF
DNA: TGTGCCAGCAGAAGACAGGACACTACCGGGGAGCTGTTTTTT

D: TRBD1
V: TRBV29-1
size: NA
J: TRBJ2-7
CDR3: CSVGQDRGYEQYF
DNA: TGCAGCGTTGGACAGGACAGGGGGTACGAGCAGTACTTC

D: NA
V: TRBV7-8
size: NA
J: TRBJ2-3
CDR3: CASSVTGGLADTQYF
DNA: TGTGCCAGCAGCGTGACAGGGGGACTAGCAGATACGCAGTATTTT

D: NA
V: TRBV18
size: NA
J: TRBJ2-1
CDR3: CASSGEGGFRSYSYNEQFF
DNA: TGTGCCAGCTCCGGGGAGGGGGGCTTTCGGTCCTACTCCTACAATGAGCAGTTCTTC

D: TRBD2
V: TRBV19
size: NA
J: TRBJ2-7
CDR3: CASSIDLSGTPRQEYF
DNA: TGTGCCAGTAGTATAGATCTTAGCGGGACTCCCCGCCAGGAGTACTTC

D: TRBD2
V: TRBV7-2
size: once
J: TRBJ2-1
CDR3: CASRLAGAYDEQFF
DNA: TGTGCCAGCAGGTTAGCGGGGGCCTACGATGAGCAGTTCTTC

D: NA
V: TRBV5-1
size: few
J: TRBJ2-2
CDR3: CASSLVPLSDGTGELFF
DNA: TGCGCCAGCAGCTTGGTCCCCCTCAGCGATGGGACCGGGGAGCTGTTTTTT

D: TRBD1
V: TRBV6-5
size: NA
J: TRBJ1-2
CDR3: CASRDRGYGYTF
DNA: TGTGCCAGCAGGGACAGGGGCTATGGCTACACCTTC

D: TRBD1
V: TRBV10-3
size: once
J: TRBJ2-3
CDR3: CAISDSVGQGGTDTQYF
DNA: TGTGCCATCAGTGACTCCGTGGGACAGGGGGGCACAGATACGCAGTATTTT

D: TRBD1
V: TRBV19
size: NA
J: TRBJ2-2
CDR3: CASSRTGGQTGELFF
DNA: TGTGCCAGTAGTCGGACAGGGGGCCAGACCGGGGAGCTGTTTTTT

D: NA
V: TRBV7-9
size: NA
J: TRBJ1-4
CDR3: CASSKEAGRANEKLFF
DNA: TGTGCCAGCAGCAAAGAGGCTGGCAGGGCCAATGAAAAACTGTTTTTT

D: TRBD1
V: TRBV4-2
size: NA
J: TRBJ2-3
CDR3: CASSPGQGTDTQYF
DNA: TGTGCCAGCAGCCCTGGACAGGGGACAGATACGCAGTATTTT

D: TRBD2
V: TRBV30
size: NA
J: TRBJ2-1
CDR3: CAWSPAVAGYNEQFF
DNA: TGTGCCTGGAGTCCCGCGGTAGCGGGGTACAATGAGCAGTTCTTC

D: NA
V: TRBV3-1/TRBV3-2
size: NA
J: TRBJ1-3
CDR3: CASSKTDRNTIYF
DNA: TGTGCCAGCAGCAAGACGGACAGAAACACCATATATTTT

D: TRBD2
V: TRBV27
size: NA
J: TRBJ2-5
CDR3: CASSPPERGALMKTQYF
DNA: TGTGCCAGCAGTCCACCGGAGCGGGGGGCCCTAATGAAGACCCAGTACTTC

D: NA
V: TRBV12-3/TRBV12-4
size: NA
J: TRBJ1-2
CDR3: CASSFGGNGYTF
DNA: TGTGCCAGCAGTTTCGGCGGGAATGGCTACACCTTC

D: TRBD2
V: TRBV6-5
size: NA
J: TRBJ2-5
CDR3: CASRPGGGETQYF
DNA: TGTGCCAGCAGGCCCGGGGGAGGGGAGACCCAGTACTTC

D: NA
V: TRBV27
size: NA
J: TRBJ1-1
CDR3: CASSLSWAPNTEAFF
DNA: TGTGCCAGCAGTTTATCCTGGGCACCAAACACTGAAGCTTTCTTT